Each of the 30 T cell receptor beta chains below was sequenced from the same sample in a study of response to subunit inactivated influenza vaccine listed by TCRdb under 2018. Libraries were built with RT-PCR. These reads were obtained on an Illumina HiSeq 2500. TCRdb reanalyzed the raw reads on its own, using fastp at Q25 for trimming and MiXCR for clone calling, and kept in-frame beta chains. Entries are consolidated by CDR3 protein sequence, retaining the most common genes and DNA. The sample yields about 800,000 distinct CDR3 sequences; approximately 21% were counted once. Of the sample, roughly a tenth falls within the top ten clones. Here the sequenced sample was PBMCs from blood, taken around 5 days after vaccination. These receptors originate from a man between 45 and 60 years old who received an inactivated influenza vaccine. Donor details come from another sample of the same person, matched by shared clones.

The rearrangement joins TRBV12-3 or TRBV12-4 to TRBJ2-1; D remains unclear. Deletions cut 6 bases from V and 6 bases from J, with 12 bases between. The CDR3 is 13 amino acids. CDR3 protein: CASSLGLRNEQFF. The CDR3 bases are TGTGCCAGCAGCCTCGGGCTCCGCAATGAGCAGTTCTTC.

This clonotype was seen a handful of times. The chain carries TRBV29-1 and TRBJ1-1; 10 bases map to TRBD1. Trimming took 0 bases from V and 8 from J; bases not matched to a gene: 9. The CDR3 sequence is 15 residues long. Germline V CDR1 and CDR2: SQVTM, ANQGSEA. The CDR3 nucleotides read TGCAGCGTTGAAGATCCGGGACAGGGGATCTTAGAAGCTTTCTTT. As protein: CSVEDPGQGILEAFF. Variable domain in full (rest from reference TRBV29-1 and TRBJ1-1): SAVISQKPSRDICQRGTSLTIQCQVDSQVTMMFWYRQQPGQSLTLIATANQGSEATYESGFVIDKFPISRPNLTFSTLTVSNMSPEDSSIYLCSVEDPGQGILEAFFGQGTRLTVV.

V usage is TRBV20-1 and J usage is TRBJ2-1, with TRBD2 matching over 8 bases. The V segment lost 0 bases and the J segment 8 bases; nucleotides outside the gene matches: 12. CDR3 length: 16 amino acids. Germline CDR1 is DFQATT and CDR2 is SNEGSKA (reference sequence). CDR3 DNA sequence: TGCAGTGCTAGAGAGTCGCTAGCGGGCATGTTCGATGAGCAGTTCTTC. Translated: CSARESLAGMFDEQFF.

This clonotype was detected ten times or more. The chain recombines TRBV27 with TRBJ2-5; no reliable D call. The CDR3 is 13 residues long. Germline V gene sequence: CDR1 MNHEY, CDR2 SMNVEV (reference sequence). The V and J ends lost 2 bases and 2 bases respectively, with 6 bases between them. As DNA, the CDR3 is TGTGCCAGCAGTTTAGCCAGGCAAGAGACCCAGTACTTC. This translates into CASSLARQETQYF.

This rearrangement joins TRBV7-2 to TRBJ2-7; a weak D match, TRBD1 (6 bases). Germline CDR1 is SGHTA and CDR2 is FQGNSA. V was trimmed by 1 base and J by 6 bases, leaving 10 bases between them. CDR3 length: 13 residues. CDR3: CASSLDVGGEQYF. CDR3 DNA: TGTGCCAGCAGCTTAGACGTAGGGGGCGAGCAGTACTTC.

A few counts support this clonotype. V usage is TRBV20-1 and J usage is TRBJ2-7; D call uncertain. Trimming took 3 bases from V and 2 from J, leaving 17 bases between them. The CDR3 loop spans 15 amino acids. Germline V CDR1 and CDR2: DFQATT, SNEGSKA (reference sequence). The CDR3 is CSARGQSDGPYEQYF. The DNA for the CDR3 is TGCAGTGCTAGGGGCCAGAGTGATGGCCCCTACGAGCAGTACTTC.

This clonotype was seen more than once but under ten times. One end of the junction does not line up with germline, which may come from a read error. The chain is built from TRBV7-2 and TRBJ2-1; TRBD2 might be the D (6 bases). Germline values: CDR1 SGHTA, CDR2 FQGNSA. The CDR3 has 11 amino acids. Written as DNA, the CDR3 is TGTGCCAGCAGCTTAGGGCGGGAAGGGATCTTC. This gives the protein CASSLGREGIF.

This clonotype has only a few counts. The chain's CDR3 is CASSRLALRGTDTQYF. The CDR3 DNA sequence: TGTGCCAGCAGCCGCCTAGCGTTGAGGGGCACAGATACGCAGTATTTT. This rearrangement joins TRBV7-8 to TRBJ2-3; TRBD2 is a possible D gene (6 bases). CDR3 size: 16 residues. The V gene lost 5 bases and the J gene lost 1 base, with 16 bases spanning the gap. Germline CDR1 is SGHVS and CDR2 is FQNEAQ.

This clonotype was picked up many times. This chain uses TRBV20-1 with TRBJ2-7; TRBD2 matches at 8 bases. J was trimmed by 0 bases and V by 6 bases; bases with no gene match: 7. The CDR3 sequence is 14 residues long. The germline V gene encodes CDR1 DFQATT and CDR2 SNEGSKA (reference sequence). CDR3 DNA sequence: TGCAGTGCCGAGACTAGCGAGAGCTCCTACGAGCAGTACTTC. Encoded protein: CSAETSESSYEQYF.

This clonotype occurred many times. The chain links TRBV4-2 to TRBJ2-7, with TRBD2 identical over 7 bases. CDR3 length: 15 residues. Germline CDR1 is LGHNA and CDR2 is YNFKEQ. The V and J ends lost 4 bases and 0 bases, in that order; junction bases with no gene match: 6. The CDR3 spells CASSPSSGSSYEQYF. The DNA for the CDR3 is TGTGCCAGCAGCCCATCTAGCGGAAGCTCCTACGAGCAGTACTTC.

The chain couples TRBV7-9 to TRBJ1-1; D not certain. Trimming cost V 5 bases and J 0 bases, with 16 bases left between them. The CDR3 has 16 residues. Germline-derived CDR1 and CDR2 are SEHNR and FQNEAQ (reference sequence). CDR3 sequence: CASSDGWGTLNTEAFF. The CDR3 bases are TGTGCCAGCAGCGATGGTTGGGGAACGCTGAACACTGAAGCTTTCTTT.

This clonotype was seen a few times. The chain recombines TRBV3-1 with TRBJ2-7; 9 bases are a match to TRBD2. V gave up 5 bases and J gave up 3 bases; unmatched junction bases: 5. The CDR3 is 14 amino acids. Germline loops: CDR1 LGHDT, CDR2 YNNKEL (reference sequence). The CDR3 spells CASSAAGGGYEQYF. The CDR3 nucleotides read TGTGCCAGCAGCGCGGCGGGAGGGGGCTACGAGCAGTACTTC.

This clonotype was counted only a few times. The chain is built from TRBV5-1 and TRBJ2-7, with 11 bases lining up with TRBD2. Germline CDR1 reads SGHRS; CDR2 reads YFSETQ. The CDR3 covers 15 residues. V lost 5 bases and J lost 2; bases outside the gene matches: 6. The CDR3 is CASRALAGGTYEQYF. CDR3 nucleotide sequence: TGCGCCAGCAGGGCTTTAGCGGGAGGGACCTACGAGCAGTACTTC. The full variable domain, in which reference TRBV5-1 and TRBJ2-7 provide the parts outside the CDR3, is KAGVTQTPRYLIKTRGQQVTLSCSPISGHRSVSWYQQTPGQGLQFLFEYFSETQRNKGNFPGRFSGRQFSNSRSEMNVSTLELGDSALYLCASRALAGGTYEQYFGPGTRLTVT.

This clonotype was counted a few times. The J gene is TRBJ2-7, the V gene TRBV6-1; D gene ambiguous. The CDR3 runs 13 residues. The V gene's germline CDR1 is MNHNS and CDR2 SASEGT. The germline V and J ends were trimmed by 4 bases and 0 bases, with 7 bases remaining between them. DNA of the CDR3: TGTGCCAGCAGTGCGGCCAGCTCCTACGAGCAGTACTTC. Amino acids: CASSAASSYEQYF.

The chain couples TRBV25-1 to TRBJ2-1, with D tentatively TRBD1 (6 bases). Trimming shortened V by 4 bases and J by 4 bases, and 14 bases separated the two germline ends. From germline, CDR1 is MGHDK and CDR2 SYGVNS. The CDR3 totals 15 residues. The CDR3 region has the DNA TGTGCCAGCAGTGGGGGGCCAATAATTTACAATGAGCAGTTCTTC. Its translation: CASSGGPIIYNEQFF.

This clonotype was recorded only once. The V gene is TRBV15, the J gene TRBJ2-1; D perhaps matches TRBD1 (7 bases). V was cut by 5 bases and J by 7 bases, with 15 bases left in between. Germline values: CDR1 LNHNV, CDR2 YYDKDF (reference sequence). This CDR3 comprises 14 residues. CDR3 protein: CATSGTAGVNEQFF. In nucleotides, the CDR3 is TGTGCCACCAGCGGGACAGCGGGTGTAAATGAGCAGTTCTTC.

This rearrangement joins TRBV10-3 to TRBJ2-7, with D perhaps matching TRBD1 (6 bases). V shed 2 bases and J shed 4 bases, with 12 bases lying between them. This CDR3 comprises 14 residues. Germline V gene data show CDR1 as ENHRY and CDR2 as SYGVKD. The CDR3 loop is CAISEHRDPYEQYF. CDR3 sequence (DNA): TGTGCCATCAGTGAGCACAGGGACCCGTACGAGCAGTACTTC.

This clonotype was counted ten times or more. This chain uses TRBV12-3 or TRBV12-4 with TRBJ2-2, with TRBD1 identical over 7 bases. The CDR3 loop spans 14 amino acids. V dropped 7 bases and J dropped 5; count of bases not matched to a gene: 7. CDR3 in DNA: TGTGCCAGCACCACGACAGGGTATACCGGGGAGCTGTTTTTT. Its translation is CASTTTGYTGELFF.

The CDR3 region is CASRTRPGPGEQFF. CDR3 DNA: TGTGCCAGCAGAACCCGCCCGGGGCCTGGTGAGCAGTTCTTC. The chain joins TRBV6-1 to TRBJ2-1; D tentatively fits TRBD1 or TRBD2 (5 bases each). This CDR3 contains 14 residues. Germline V gene sequence: CDR1 MNHNS, CDR2 SASEGT. Trimming took 6 bases from V and 9 from J, leaving 18 bases between them.

This chain uses TRBV27 with TRBJ1-1, with 9 nucleotides matching TRBD1. Germline loops: CDR1 MNHEY, CDR2 SMNVEV (reference sequence). The CDR3 spans 14 residues. The ends lost 5 bases at V and 4 bases at J; junction bases unmatched: 5. The CDR3 spells CASSRKDRGTEAFF. In DNA form, the CDR3 reads TGTGCCAGCAGTAGAAAGGACAGGGGCACTGAAGCTTTCTTT.

This chain connects TRBV19 to TRBJ2-1; TRBD1 or TRBD2 may be the D gene (5 bases each). This CDR3 contains 15 residues. Germline CDR1 is LNHDA and CDR2 is SQIVND (reference sequence). Between the trimmed V and J ends, which lost 5 bases and 4 bases, there was a span of 15 bases. The CDR3 loop is CASSPPGLWYNEQFF. CDR3 coding DNA: TGTGCCAGTAGTCCCCCGGGGCTGTGGTACAATGAGCAGTTCTTC.

Comments on this clonotype: This is likely an artifact of a read error, given a far larger clone one base away. The chain couples TRBV5-1 to TRBJ2-3; D gene ambiguous. The V gene lost 0 bases and the J gene lost 4 bases, with 6 bases spanning the gap. CDR3 length: 13 amino acids. Germline V gene sequence: CDR1 SGHRS, CDR2 YFSETQ. CDR3 DNA: TGCGCCAGCAGCTTGGCCGAGGCAGATACGCAGTATTTT. Translation gives CASSLAEADTQYF. The complete variable domain, with remaining parts taken from reference TRBV5-1 and TRBJ2-3, reads KAGVTQTPRYLIKTRGQQVTLSCSPISGHRSVSWYQQTPGQGLQFLFEYFSETQRNKGNFPGRFSGRQFSNSRSEMNVSTLELGDSALYLCASSLAEADTQYFGPGTRLTVL.

This chain links TRBV20-1 with TRBJ2-3; TRBD2 agrees at 8 bases. This CDR3 is 14 amino acids long. The germline V gene encodes CDR1 DFQATT and CDR2 SNEGSKA (reference sequence). Here the CDR3 DNA reads TGCACCATAGCGGGACCGGACCGCACAGATACGCAGTATTTT. Translation gives CTIAGPDRTDTQYF.

This clonotype appeared many times. V is TRBV6-4 and J is TRBJ1-5; D is uncertain. V lost 3 bases and J lost 4, with 7 bases in between. The CDR3 sequence is 13 residues long. The germline V gene encodes CDR1 MRHNA and CDR2 SNTAGT. The CDR3 sequence: CASSEAENQPQHF. The CDR3 nucleotides read TGTGCCAGCAGTGAAGCGGAGAATCAGCCCCAGCATTTT.

This clonotype turned up a few times. V is TRBV4-2 and J is TRBJ2-5; 8 nucleotides agree with TRBD1. CDR3 length: 15 residues. CDR1 is LGHNA, CDR2 YNFKEQ, per germline. Trimming removed 3 bases from V and 4 bases from J; junction bases left unmatched: 7. The CDR3 region is CASSQGGQGRETQYF. CDR3 nucleotide sequence: TGTGCCAGCAGCCAGGGTGGACAGGGACGAGAGACCCAGTACTTC.

This clonotype occurred a few times. CDR3 sequence (DNA): TGTGCCAGCAGCCCGACTGCAGGGCCCTACAATGAGCAGTTCTTC. Its translation is CASSPTAGPYNEQFF. V and J are TRBV5-5 and TRBJ2-1, with a weak D call TRBD1 (5 bases). V lost 4 bases, J lost 2 bases, and 13 bases lay in between. This CDR3 is 15 amino acids long. Germline assignment: CDR1 SGHKS and CDR2 YYEKEE (reference sequence).

This clonotype was observed a few times. This chain uses TRBV5-1 with TRBJ1-2, with D hard to call. Germline CDR1 SGHRS, CDR2 YFSETQ. The CDR3 is made up of 13 amino acids. Trimming took off 0 bases at V and 1 base at J, with 4 bases between the two ends. The CDR3 sequence is CASSLANNYGYTF. CDR3 coding DNA: TGCGCCAGCAGCTTGGCCAATAACTATGGCTACACCTTC.

This clonotype was observed at least ten times. The gene calls are TRBV29-1 and TRBJ2-3; TRBD2 agrees at 10 bases. Germline-derived CDR1 and CDR2 are SQVTM and ANQGSEA. Trimming cost V 7 bases and J 7 bases; bases outside gene matches: 14. This CDR3 is built from 15 residues. The CDR3, as DNA: TGCAGCGGCTATACCTCTAGCGGGAGTTTGAATACGCAGTATTTT. As protein: CSGYTSSGSLNTQYF.

The chain links TRBV6-1 to TRBJ2-2; TRBD1 matches 7 bases. The CDR3 covers 15 residues. Germline CDR1 and CDR2: MNHNS and SASEGT. J was trimmed by 0 bases and V by 6 bases; bases with no gene match: 4. The CDR3 region has the DNA TGTGCCAGCAGGGGGACAGCCGCGAACACCGGGGAGCTGTTTTTT. Its protein is CASRGTAANTGELFF.

This clonotype was seen only a few times. The chain recombines TRBV19 with TRBJ2-3; 8 nucleotides line up with TRBD2. The CDR3 has 17 residues. The V gene's germline CDR1 is LNHDA and CDR2 SQIVND (reference sequence). With V trimmed by 5 bases and J by 2 bases, 12 bases remained unmatched. The CDR3 loop is CASSPSGGGRITDTQYF. The CDR3 region has the DNA TGTGCCAGTAGTCCCTCCGGGGGGGGAAGAATCACAGATACGCAGTATTTT. The variable domain in full, with the rest retrieved from reference TRBV19 and TRBJ2-3, is DGGITQSPKYLFRKEGQNVTLSCEQNLNHDAMYWYRQDPGQGLRLIYYSQIVNDFQKGDIAEGYSVSREKKESFPLTVTSAQKNPTAFYLCASSPSGGGRITDTQYFGPGTRLTVL.